This TCR beta chain was found in a study of blood T cells in healthy people across ages. The germline gives CDR1 DFQATT, CDR2 SNEGSKA (reference sequence). The CDR3 sequence is 15 residues long. Trimming took 1 base from V and 0 from J, leaving 9 bases between them. A second PCR, run for roughly 7 to 12 cycles, used a sample-barcoded 5' primer plus a J-beta primer mix. TCRdb called the 5' RACE reads again in MiXCR, with one record for every CDR3 protein. The table has approximately 780,000 distinct CDR3 sequences, 20% to 30% seen once. The same specimen was also included in a second study, on T cells of mothers and their children. That report adds: Whether related or unrelated, pairs show similar shaping of TCR recombination output by thymic selection. Evidence of persistent microchimeric T cell clones was absent.

The sequenced sample consisted of blood. The clonotype was recovered from a boy younger than 18 in good health. The chain uses TRBV20-1 and TRBJ2-2; D is perhaps TRBD2 (5 bases). CDR3 loop: CSARAAGANTGELFF. CDR3 in DNA: TGCAGTGCTAGAGCGGCGGGCGCGAACACCGGGGAGCTGTTTTTT.